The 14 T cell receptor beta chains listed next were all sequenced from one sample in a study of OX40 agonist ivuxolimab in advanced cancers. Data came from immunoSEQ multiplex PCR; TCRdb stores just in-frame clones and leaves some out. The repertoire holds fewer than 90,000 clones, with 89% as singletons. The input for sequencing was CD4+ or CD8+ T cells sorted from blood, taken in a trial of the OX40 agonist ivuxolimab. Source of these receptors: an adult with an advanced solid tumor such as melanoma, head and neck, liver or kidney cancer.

This CDR3 is CASSILPGTRSGANVLTF. The CDR3 nucleotides are TGTGCCAGTAGTATCCTCCCCGGGACTCGCTCTGGGGCCAACGTCCTGACTTTC. This chain links TRBV19 with TRBJ2-6; tentatively, D is TRBD2 (6 bases). Germline V gene sequence: CDR1 LNHDA, CDR2 SQIVND (reference sequence). The ends were cut back, 3 bases at V and 0 bases at J, with 15 bases in the middle. The CDR3 is made up of 18 amino acids.

CDR3 DNA sequence: TGTGCCAGCAGCAACACAGGGGGCTCTAATGAAAAACTGTTTTTT. Translated: CASSNTGGSNEKLFF. The rearrangement uses TRBV11-3 and TRBJ1-4; 9 nucleotides match TRBD1. The CDR3 runs to 15 residues. Per the germline V gene, CDR1 is SGHNT and CDR2 is YENEEA. J lost 3 bases, V lost 5 bases, and 4 bases had no gene match.

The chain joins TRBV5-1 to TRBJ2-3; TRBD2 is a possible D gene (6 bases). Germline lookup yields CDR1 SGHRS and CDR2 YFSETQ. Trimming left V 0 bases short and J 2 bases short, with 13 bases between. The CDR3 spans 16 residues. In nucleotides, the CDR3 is TGCGCCAGCAGCTTGGACCGCGCGGGACTCACAGATACGCAGTATTTT. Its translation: CASSLDRAGLTDTQYF.

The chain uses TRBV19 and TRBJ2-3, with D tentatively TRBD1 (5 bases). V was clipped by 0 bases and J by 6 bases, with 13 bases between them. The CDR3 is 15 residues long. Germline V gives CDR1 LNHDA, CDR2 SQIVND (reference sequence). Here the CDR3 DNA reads TGTGCCAGTAGTATAGATGATCAGGGTGGGGATACGCAGTATTTT. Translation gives CASSIDDQGGDTQYF.

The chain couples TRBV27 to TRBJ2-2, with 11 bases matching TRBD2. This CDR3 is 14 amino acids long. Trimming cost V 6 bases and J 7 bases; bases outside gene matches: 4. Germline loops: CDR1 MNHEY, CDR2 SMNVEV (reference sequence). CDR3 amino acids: CASSRGTSGGELFF. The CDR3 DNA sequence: TGTGCCAGCAGCCGAGGGACTAGCGGCGGGGAGCTGTTTTTT.

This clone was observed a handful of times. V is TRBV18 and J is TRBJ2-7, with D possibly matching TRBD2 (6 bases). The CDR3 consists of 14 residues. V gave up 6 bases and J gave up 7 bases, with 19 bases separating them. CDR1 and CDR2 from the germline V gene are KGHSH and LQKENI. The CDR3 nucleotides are TGTGCCAGCTCTCCCGGGACTCAAATCGGGGAGCAGTACTTC. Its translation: CASSPGTQIGEQYF.

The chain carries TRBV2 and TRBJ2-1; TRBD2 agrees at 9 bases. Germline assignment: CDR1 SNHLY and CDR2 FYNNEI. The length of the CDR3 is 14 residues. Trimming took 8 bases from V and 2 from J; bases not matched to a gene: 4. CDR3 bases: TGTGCCAGCGAGAGGACTAGCGCCTACAATGAGCAGTTCTTC. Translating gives CASERTSAYNEQFF.

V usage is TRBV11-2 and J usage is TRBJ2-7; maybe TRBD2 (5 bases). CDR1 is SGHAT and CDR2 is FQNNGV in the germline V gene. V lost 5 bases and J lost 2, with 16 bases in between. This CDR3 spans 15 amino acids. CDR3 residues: CASSQAAQSAYEQYF. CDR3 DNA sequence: TGTGCCAGCAGCCAAGCGGCACAGAGCGCCTACGAGCAGTACTTC.

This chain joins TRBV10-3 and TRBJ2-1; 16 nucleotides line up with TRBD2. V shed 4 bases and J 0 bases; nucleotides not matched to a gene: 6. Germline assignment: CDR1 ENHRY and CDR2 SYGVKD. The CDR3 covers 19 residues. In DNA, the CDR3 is TGTGCCATCAGTGTAGTCGGGACTAGCGGGAGGGTCTCCTACAATGAGCAGTTCTTC. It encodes CAISVVGTSGRVSYNEQFF.

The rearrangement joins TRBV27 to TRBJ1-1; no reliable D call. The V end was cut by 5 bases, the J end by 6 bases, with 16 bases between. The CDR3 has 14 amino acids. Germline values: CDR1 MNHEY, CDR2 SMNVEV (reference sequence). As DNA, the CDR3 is TGTGCCAGCAGTCAAAATCTAATATTGTCTGAAGCTTTCTTT. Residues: CASSQNLILSEAFF.

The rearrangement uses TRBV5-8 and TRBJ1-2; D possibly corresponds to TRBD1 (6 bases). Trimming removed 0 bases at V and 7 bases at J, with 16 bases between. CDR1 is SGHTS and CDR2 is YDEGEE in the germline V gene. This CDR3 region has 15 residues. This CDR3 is CASSLVGTTAGGYTF. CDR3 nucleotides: TGTGCCAGCAGCTTGGTGGGGACAACCGCCGGTGGCTACACCTTC. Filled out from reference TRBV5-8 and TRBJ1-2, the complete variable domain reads EAGVTQSPTHLIKTRGQQATLRCSPISGHTSVYWYQQALGLGLQFLLWYDEGEERNRGNFPPRFSGRQFPNYSSELNVNALELEDSALYLCASSLVGTTAGGYTFGSGTRLTVV.

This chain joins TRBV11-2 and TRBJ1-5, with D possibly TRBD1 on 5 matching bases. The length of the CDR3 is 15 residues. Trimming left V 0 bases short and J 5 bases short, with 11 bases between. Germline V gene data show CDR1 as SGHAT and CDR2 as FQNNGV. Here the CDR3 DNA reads TGTGCCAGCAGCTTAGATGGGGGATTACATCAGCCCCAGCATTTT. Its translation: CASSLDGGLHQPQHF.

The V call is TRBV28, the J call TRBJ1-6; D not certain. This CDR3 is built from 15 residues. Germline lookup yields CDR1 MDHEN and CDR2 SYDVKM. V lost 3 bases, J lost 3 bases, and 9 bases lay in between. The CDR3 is CASSLASGYNSPLHF. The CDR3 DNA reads TGTGCCAGCAGTTTGGCGTCGGGCTATAATTCACCCCTCCACTTT.

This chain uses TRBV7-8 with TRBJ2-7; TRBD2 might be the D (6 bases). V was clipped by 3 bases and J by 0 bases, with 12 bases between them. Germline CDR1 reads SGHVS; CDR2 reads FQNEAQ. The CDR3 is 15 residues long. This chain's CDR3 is CASSFGRGSSYEQYF. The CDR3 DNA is TGTGCCAGCAGCTTTGGTCGGGGGTCCTCCTACGAGCAGTACTTC.